This T cell receptor (beta chain) was retrieved from a study of T cell responses to AZD1222 COVID-19 vaccine. Trimming removed 3 bases from V and 5 bases from J; junction bases left unmatched: 8. Germline CDR1 is LGHDT and CDR2 is YNNKEL (reference sequence). This CDR3 has 15 amino acids. Investigators merged groups given second doses at roughly 4 or roughly 12 weeks. A remark on this clone: Its specificity is unknown.

Points from the study as a whole: Only a handful of AZD1222 recipients were seropositive at baseline. Nearly half of unique spike-specific TCRs reportedly avoided B.1.351 and B.1.1.7 mutated regions.

TCRdb's copy holds only in-frame clones and misses some; the assay was immunoSEQ multiplex PCR. Among around 120,000 clones listed, around 92% were seen once. The source was peripheral blood, collected 28 days after the second AZD1222 dose. This chain connects TRBV3-1 (or the pseudogene TRBV3-2) to TRBJ1-2, with TRBD1 identical over 8 bases. This TCR derives from an adult who received the AZD1222 COVID-19 vaccine. The CDR3 is CASSQTGTGVYGYTF. The CDR3 DNA reads TGTGCCAGCAGCCAGACCGGGACAGGAGTGTATGGCTACACCTTC.